This TCR beta chain was identified during a study of cytomegalovirus exposure and HLA in healthy donors (dated by TCRdb to about 2017). Describing the broader study: An earlier analysis of some 550 of the donors reported approximately 290 Gb of sequence data and 117 million unique TCR beta sequences from 150 million to 200 million T cells. About 330 gigabases of sequencing data and 75 million to 85 million unique TCR sequences made up an early release that covered fewer than 650 HLA-typed donors. The genetic ancestry cluster associated with self-reported Caucasian donors included roughly 84% of the 398 genotyped donors. The study was designed to test whether signatures of past pathogen exposure could be identified by cataloging public T cell receptors. The T cell repertoires of 666 subjects were profiled by immunosequencing and related to cytomegalovirus serostatus. A separate validation cohort of 100 to 150 different subjects was used in addition to the approximately 700-subject first cohort. The study combined high-throughput TCR immunosequencing, statistical association of individual TCRs with disease status, and machine learning to predict cytomegalovirus infection status. To study patterns of TCR occurrence, a later analysis re-analyzed previously published TCR beta repertoires from several hundred donors and added high-resolution HLA genotyping. Rather than drawing on any new phenotypic data, the later analysis identified candidate immune exposures from TCR beta sequences and the way those sequences occurred across donors. An earlier analysis of approximately 500 of the donors applied high-throughput TCR beta sequencing to assess whether each TCR beta V gene segment acted as functional or pseudogenic. Donor age, sex, ethnicity and CMV serostatus were compiled together with the repertoire data. Genome-wide SNP genotypes for about 55% of the roughly 670 donors were used in a later genetic analysis, which treated that subset as a discovery cohort. All discovery cohort repertoires had been generated using a single sequencing platform. Both class I and class II loci were covered by HLA typing, at four-digit resolution. The number of donors typed differed by locus, with about 629-630 for A, B, C, DRB1 and DQB1, roughly 520 for DQA1, some 570 for DPA1, and some 450 for DPB1. About 5 DR-DQ haplotypes were handled as single units for association and clustering, since linkage in the cohort was strong. Across about 380 genotyped donors of the cohort, an average of roughly 230,000 unique TCR beta nucleotide sequences per donor were sequenced, and 15% to 20% of those sequences were non-productive. The investigation overall reported the following: A later analysis associated 16,951 TCR beta sequences with specific HLA alleles at a false discovery rate of 0.05. In this cohort, only TCR beta chains were sequenced, and detectable features were limited by the absence of alpha or paired-chain data. A further reported finding was that TCR beta sequences accurately predicted the HLA-A and HLA-B alleles for most subjects in the first cohort. In a later genetic analysis, fewer N-insertions in productive TCRs were reported among donors in an Asian-associated ancestry cluster than the roughly 700-donor mean. In a later analysis, HLA-associated TCR beta chains showed more clonal expansion and lower generation probabilities than non-associated chains that were equally common. For the cohort, immune exposure information was limited to CMV serostatus. According to the authors, the approach could potentially be generalized to other disease states and immunological phenotypes. Across donors, most TCR sequences were observed very rarely, whereas some public TCRs were present in many individuals. In vitro tests confirmed that a few of the cytomegalovirus-associated TCR beta chains recognize cytomegalovirus antigens. The classifier was reported to diagnose cytomegalovirus status with high specificity and sensitivity in both the original and validation cohorts. The earlier analysis of 587 of the donors excluded 15 to 20 rarely observed V segments, including chromosome 9 orphons, because counts were too low. Correlated functional status among segregating V segments might be attributable to linkage disequilibrium, but an unknown experimental factor could not be ruled out. HLA typing was unavailable for some donors at each locus, so association tests used only the typed subset. In a later analysis, most CMV-associated TCR beta chains were found to appear HLA-restricted, with HLA associations seemingly driven largely by CMV exposure. In a later analysis, TCR association rates were found to vary across HLA loci, with the most associated TCRs seen for DRB1 alleles and the fewest for HLA-C alleles. An earlier analysis of approximately 590 of the donors showed that most TCR beta V segments appeared in productive rearrangements either about 90% or about 30% of the time, which broadly matched IMGT annotations. V-gene and J-gene trimming of TCR beta chains was associated with a missense DCLRE1C variant in a later genetic analysis, and the association was replicated in an independent cohort. In the study, 164 TCR beta chains were listed as associated with cytomegalovirus. Several of the top co-occurrence clusters appeared to be linked to parvovirus B19, influenza, CMV and Epstein-Barr virus, according to a later analysis. When HLA alleles, especially DR and DQ, strongly co-occurred, attributing TCR associations to individual alleles was difficult. The presence/absence analyses assumed that sequencing depth was roughly uniform across donors, and that assumption may not be true. A group of highly shared sequence variants was considered likely to be a technical artifact of the sequencing pipeline. Some IMGT-functional V segments, including TRBV6-2 and TRBV6-3, could not be told apart with the 87-base-pair reads, so those segments were excluded.

Receptor libraries were prepared by the immunoSEQ multiplex PCR assay. A mixture of 60 forward primers for TCR Vbeta segments and 13 reverse primers for TCR Jbeta segments was used in the multiplex PCR. The CDR3 region of rearranged TCR beta genes was amplified from genomic DNA with a multiplex PCR assay. The Illumina HiSeq System was used to sequence the amplified TCR beta libraries as 87-base-pair reads. Per the authors' processing: Across the 600 to 700 repertoires, a later analysis counted 78 million or so unique TCR beta chains, 9.5 million to 12 million of which were shared by at least two donors. Raw reads were error-corrected and collapsed into unique sequences by a nearest-neighbor algorithm in which closely related sequences were merged to remove PCR and sequencing errors. To assign V, D and J gene segments, CDR3 sequences were aligned to IMGT reference sequences. For a sequence to be retained, at least a six-nucleotide match to both a V gene segment and a J gene segment was required. Rearrangements were called productive when the CDR3 lacked stop codons and stayed in frame with V and J; all others were non-productive. Following IMGT convention, CDR3 was defined as the stretch from the second conserved V-encoded cysteine up to the conserved J-encoded phenylalanine. Sequences without an unambiguous match to a single V gene segment were excluded from the earlier analysis of approximately 600 of the donors. An earlier analysis of almost 600 of the donors classified V segments as functional when productive rearrangements were above 56.7% and as segregating when the standard deviation between donors was above 5%. A statistical classification framework was built to diagnose cytomegalovirus status from the catalog of TCR beta chain sequences. V and J gene assignment, in a later analysis, came from comparing TCR nucleotide sequences with IMGT/GENE-DB human TR gene sequences. Using the TCRdist pipeline, a later analysis assigned CDR3 sequences along with most-parsimonious VDJ recombination scenarios. In a later analysis, each TCR beta chain was defined by its CDR3 amino acid sequence together with its V-gene family, and reads lacking a unique V-gene family were excluded. As a way to deal with suspected cross-contamination and a sequencing artifact, a later analysis dropped hundreds of nucleotide sequences that were highly shared and had low generation probability. In a later analysis, a clonal expansion index was calculated for each public chain from normalized within-repertoire ranks of inferred template counts. In a later analysis, generation probabilities were computed with a VDJ recombination model fitted to out-of-frame rearrangements, and the resulting probabilities were checked against IGoR. Hypergeometric tests were used in a later analysis to score TCR-TCR, TCR-HLA and TCR-CMV co-occurrence, with a repertoire-size bias correction applied to the TCR pairs. False discovery rates were estimated in a later analysis by permuting HLA or CMV assignments 20 times. A later analysis grouped co-occurring TCRs with DBSCAN, adding TCRdist sequence similarity when clustering within HLA-allele-positive subsets. For co-occurrence clustering, repertoires with fewer than 30,000 or more than 120,000 public chains were excluded, along with about five repertoires with anomalous nucleotide sharing. TCRdb re-hosts the immuneACCESS table, in-frame sequences only. Its copies lack some clones; in the studies checked, an unresolved V gene accounts for under half of them, and the cause for the rest is not known. V and J calls and clone size are given by that table; D and trimming were obtained from the DNA. The sample table shows 100,000 or so clones, and around 84% are seen once. The ten biggest clones cover 10% of the sample.

Based on the germline V gene (reference sequence), the CDR1 and CDR2 sequences are SEHNR and FQNEAQ. V is cut by 8 bases and J by 0 bases, and the space between the germline ends is 15 bases. The CDR3 covers 15 residues, taking in both the cysteine and the phenylalanine. The kept DNA is CDR3 alone, 45 bases in frame from the first base. The cohort was made up of approximately 670 healthy bone marrow donors. At the time of sampling, all cohort members were nominally healthy, though unrecorded immune exposures were likely present. Of the 700 or so cohort members, around 300 had a positive CMV serostatus and just over 350 had a negative one, while no CMV serostatus was recorded for the donor. A peripheral blood sample was provided by each donor, and peripheral blood mononuclear cells were used for TCR beta sequencing. Genomic DNA was extracted from the blood cell samples with the Qiagen DNeasy Blood Extraction Kit.

Worth noting for this clone: Its antigen is not yet known. Base qualities are not recorded, but no much larger clone differs from it by a single base.

The sample consisted of PBMCs. The sequence joins TRBV7-9 to TRBJ2-3; confidence is insufficient to name the D gene. The TCR sequence derives from a human donor in good health. The CDR3 here reads CASGSLELSTDTQYF. DNA sequence: TGTGCCAGCGGTTCCTTAGAGCTAAGCACAGATACGCAGTATTTT.